The 15 T cell receptor beta chains below all came from one sample that was sequenced in a study of blood T cell repertoires in COVID-19. The assay was immunoSEQ multiplex PCR, and TCRdb's table has in-frame clones only and misses some. The data show about 130,000 clones, with approximately 81% seen just once and 3.5% to 4% held by the top ten. Sequencing used peripheral blood. The receptors come from a woman in her fifties or sixties with acute or convalescent COVID-19.

The chain joins TRBV5-4 to TRBJ2-5; 9 nucleotides line up with TRBD1. The V segment lost 2 bases and the J segment 3 bases; nucleotides outside the gene matches: 2. CDR3 length: 14 amino acids. Germline values: CDR1 SGHNT, CDR2 YYREEE (reference sequence). CDR3 in amino acids: CASSFGDREETQYF. For the CDR3, the DNA is TGTGCCAGCAGCTTCGGGGACAGGGAAGAGACCCAGTACTTC.

The rearrangement uses TRBV13 and TRBJ2-1; possibly TRBD2 for D (6 bases). Per germline, CDR1 PRHDT and CDR2 FYEKMQ (reference sequence). The CDR3 sequence is 17 residues long. Trimming stripped 5 bases from V and 3 bases from J, with 20 bases between. In DNA form, the CDR3 reads TGTGCCAGCAGCCTCAGTAGGGTAGCGGAGAACTACAATGAGCAGTTCTTC. Protein: CASSLSRVAENYNEQFF.

This chain links TRBV4-1 with TRBJ1-5, with a weak D call TRBD1 (5 bases). CDR1 is MGHRA and CDR2 is YSYEKL in the germline V gene. This CDR3 comprises 17 residues. V gave up 4 bases and J gave up 0 bases, with 16 bases separating them. In nucleotides, the CDR3 is TGCGCCAGCAGCCGCTCATCGGGAGGGGATAGCAATCAGCCCCAGCATTTT. This encodes CASSRSSGGDSNQPQHF.

This chain links TRBV10-1 with TRBJ2-3, with D tentatively TRBD1 (5 bases). Germline V gives CDR1 WNHNN, CDR2 SYGVQD (reference sequence). This CDR3 comprises 17 residues. V lost 5 bases, J lost 1 base, and 19 bases lay in between. The CDR3 protein is CASSSLSGIEGTDTQYF. CDR3 sequence (DNA): TGCGCCAGCAGTTCGTTGTCAGGGATTGAGGGCACAGATACGCAGTATTTT.

The chain has TRBV18 and TRBJ1-6; 7 bases agree with TRBD1. V was clipped by 3 bases and J by 9 bases; unmatched bases: 17. Per germline, CDR1 KGHSH and CDR2 LQKENI. The CDR3 totals 18 residues. The CDR3 region is CASSPTQIQGSVGSPLHF. CDR3 nucleotides: TGTGCCAGCTCACCCACCCAGATACAGGGGTCGGTCGGTTCACCCCTCCACTTT.

This sequence joins TRBV4-1 and TRBJ2-1; TRBD2 agrees at 7 bases. The CDR3 has 16 amino acids. Germline CDR1 is MGHRA and CDR2 is YSYEKL. J gave up 10 bases and V 4 bases, and 16 bases lay outside the gene matches. The CDR3 region has the DNA TGCGCCAGCAGCCCACATGGGGGGGTGACTACAATGGAGCAGTTCTTC. This encodes CASSPHGGVTTMEQFF.

The V gene is TRBV5-1, the J gene TRBJ2-2, with 12 bases that match TRBD2. Trimming took 3 bases from V and 3 from J; bases not matched to a gene: 0. CDR3 length: 15 amino acids. The V gene's germline CDR1 is SGHRS and CDR2 YFSETQ. CDR3 DNA: TGCGCCAGCAGCTGGACTAGCGGGGACACCGGGGAGCTGTTTTTT. Its translation is CASSWTSGDTGELFF. Combining the CDR3 with reference TRBV5-1 and TRBJ2-2 gives the whole variable domain KAGVTQTPRYLIKTRGQQVTLSCSPISGHRSVSWYQQTPGQGLQFLFEYFSETQRNKGNFPGRFSGRQFSNSRSEMNVSTLELGDSALYLCASSWTSGDTGELFFGEGSRLTVL.

The chain recombines TRBV12-1 with TRBJ2-3; no DNA check was done on the table's D call, TRBD1. TRBV12-1 is recorded as a pseudogene. This CDR3 has 12 amino acids. For the CDR3, the DNA is TGTGCCAGCAGCCAAGGGGGAGATACGCAGTATTTT. This codes for CASSQGGDTQYF.

This rearrangement joins TRBV6-5 to TRBJ1-1; D perhaps matches TRBD1 (6 bases). The CDR3 length is 15 residues. Trimming pared 4 bases from V and 3 bases from J, leaving 15 bases between. The germline CDR1 and CDR2 sequences are MNHEY and SVGAGI. CDR3 region: CASSWDPSGDTEAFF. CDR3 bases: TGTGCCAGCAGTTGGGATCCATCAGGGGACACTGAAGCTTTCTTT.

The table lists this clone with a few counts. This chain uses TRBV3-1 (or the pseudogene TRBV3-2) with TRBJ2-7; 7 nucleotides agree with TRBD2. This CDR3 has 16 amino acids. The ends lost 2 bases at V and 5 bases at J; junction bases unmatched: 12. CDR1 and CDR2 from the germline V gene are LGHDT and YNNKEL (reference sequence). The CDR3 region is CASSQPWGEGPHEQYF. The CDR3 nucleotides are TGTGCCAGCAGCCAACCCTGGGGGGAGGGCCCCCACGAGCAGTACTTC.

The gene calls are TRBV5-1 and TRBJ2-1; possibly TRBD2 for D (5 bases). V was shortened by 1 base and J by 8 bases, with 16 bases between the two germline ends. Per germline, CDR1 SGHRS and CDR2 YFSETQ. The CDR3 consists of 15 residues. The DNA of the CDR3 is TGCGCCAGCAGCTTGATGGGGAGTCGGAGGTATGAGCAGTTCTTC. Amino acid sequence: CASSLMGSRRYEQFF.

The V gene is TRBV5-1, the J gene TRBJ2-2; 7 bases agree with TRBD2. Losses at the gene ends were 4 bases for V and 1 base for J; bases not matched to a gene: 4. This CDR3 comprises 15 residues. The germline CDR1 and CDR2 sequences are SGHRS and YFSETQ. The CDR3 protein is CASSLGGMNTGELFF. The CDR3 DNA reads TGCGCCAGCAGCCTCGGGGGGATGAACACCGGGGAGCTGTTTTTT.

CDR3 in amino acids: CASRHIDSGANVLTF. In nucleotides, the CDR3 is TGTGCCAGTAGGCACATCGACTCTGGGGCCAACGTCCTGACTTTC. This chain links TRBV19 with TRBJ2-6; D is unclear. V lost 6 bases, J lost 0 bases, and 9 bases lay in between. Germline values: CDR1 LNHDA, CDR2 SQIVND (reference sequence). This CDR3 is built from 15 residues.

The V call is TRBV13, the J call TRBJ2-7; 10 bases map to TRBD2. From germline, CDR1 is PRHDT and CDR2 FYEKMQ (reference sequence). V lost 4 bases to trimming and J lost 0 bases; unmatched junction nucleotides: 3. This CDR3 comprises 15 residues. CDR3 nucleotides: TGTGCCAGCAGCTCAAGACTAGCGGGCTCCTACGAGCAGTACTTC. It specifies CASSSRLAGSYEQYF.

The sample holds a few counts of this clone. The chain is built from TRBV12-3 or TRBV12-4 and TRBJ2-7, with D unclear. The CDR3 has 13 residues. Trimming took 3 bases from V and 0 from J, leaving 6 bases between them. In DNA form, the CDR3 reads TGTGCCAGCAGTTTTCAGGTCTCCTACGAGCAGTACTTC. Protein product: CASSFQVSYEQYF.